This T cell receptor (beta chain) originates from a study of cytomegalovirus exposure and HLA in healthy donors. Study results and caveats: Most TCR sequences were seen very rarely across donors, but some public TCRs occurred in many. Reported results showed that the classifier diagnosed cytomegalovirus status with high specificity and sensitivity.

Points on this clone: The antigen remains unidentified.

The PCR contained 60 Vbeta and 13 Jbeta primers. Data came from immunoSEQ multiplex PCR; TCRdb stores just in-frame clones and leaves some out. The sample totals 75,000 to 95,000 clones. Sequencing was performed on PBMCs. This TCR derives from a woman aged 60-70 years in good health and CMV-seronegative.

In nucleotides, the CDR3 is TGTGCCAGCAGACCACTTTTAGACAGAACCGGGGAGCTGTTTTTT. Residues: CASRPLLDRTGELFF. The chain is built from TRBV28 and TRBJ2-2; weak D call: TRBD1 (5 bases). In germline, CDR1 is MDHEN, CDR2 SYDVKM. CDR3 size: 15 residues. Trimming removed 6 bases from V and 5 bases from J, with 16 bases in between.